Listed here are 17 T cell receptor beta chains from one sample, sequenced in a study of cytomegalovirus exposure and HLA in healthy donors. The PCR had 60 Vbeta and 13 Jbeta primers. Only in-frame clones appear in the TCRdb table, and some are missing; sequencing was by immunoSEQ multiplex PCR. The sample includes 100,000 or so clones. The sample consisted of PBMCs. These receptors were obtained from a middle-aged man in good health and CMV-seronegative.

The rearrangement joins TRBV5-4 to TRBJ2-5; 8 positions agree with TRBD1. The CDR3 covers 15 residues. Trimming removed 2 bases from V and 5 bases from J; junction bases left unmatched: 8. The germline V gene has CDR1 SGHNT and CDR2 YYREEE (reference sequence). The CDR3 sequence: CASSLNQGAVETQYF. CDR3 DNA sequence: TGTGCCAGCAGCTTAAACCAGGGGGCGGTGGAGACCCAGTACTTC.

This sequence joins TRBV7-8 and TRBJ1-1, with no clear D. Looked up from germline, CDR1 is SGHVS and CDR2 is FQNEAQ. The CDR3 totals 13 residues. Deletions cut 1 base from V and 10 bases from J, with 13 bases between. The DNA for the CDR3 is TGTGCCAGCAGCTTAGTCGGGGAGTCGGGAGCTTTCTTT. Amino acids: CASSLVGESGAFF.

The chain recombines TRBV4-3 with TRBJ1-5; D is ambiguous. The germline V gene has CDR1 LGHNA and CDR2 YSLEER. Trimming removed 0 bases from V and 3 bases from J, with 9 bases in between. The CDR3 is 15 amino acids. The CDR3 spells CASSQDFPVNQPQHF. CDR3 nucleotides: TGCGCCAGCAGCCAAGATTTCCCAGTCAATCAGCCCCAGCATTTT.

The chain employs TRBV11-2 and TRBJ2-7, with 10 positions matching TRBD2. The length of the CDR3 is 15 residues. Germline CDR1 reads SGHAT; CDR2 reads FQNNGV. Germline trimming cut 1 base from V and 5 bases from J; bases unmatched to any gene: 5. The CDR3 nucleotides read TGTGCCAGCAGCTTAGTCCTAGCGGGAGCCCACGAGCAGTACTTC. Protein sequence: CASSLVLAGAHEQYF.

The rearrangement links TRBV27 to TRBJ2-7; 11 bases align to TRBD2. Germline V gene lookup returns CDR1 MNHEY and CDR2 SMNVEV (reference sequence). The CDR3 has 14 residues. The J segment lost 5 bases and the V segment lost 5 bases, leaving 5 bases of the junction unmatched. CDR3 sequence reads: CASSLSGRAHEQYF. In DNA form, the CDR3 reads TGTGCCAGCAGTCTTAGCGGGAGGGCCCACGAGCAGTACTTC.

The V call is TRBV6-5, the J call TRBJ1-4, with D tentatively TRBD1 (5 bases). The V end was cut by 7 bases, the J end by 7 bases, with 13 bases between. Germline CDR1 is MNHEY and CDR2 is SVGAGI. The CDR3 consists of 13 residues. The CDR3 coding sequence is TGTGCCAGCACGCCCCGGGGGGGTGAAAAACTGTTTTTT. It translates to CASTPRGGEKLFF.

This sequence joins TRBV7-9 and TRBJ1-2, with 8 bases that match TRBD1. Germline-derived CDR1 and CDR2 are SEHNR and FQNEAQ (reference sequence). J lost 2 bases, V lost 4 bases, and 6 bases had no gene match. This CDR3 spans 15 amino acids. The CDR3 DNA sequence: TGTGCCAGCAGCTCCCACGGGACAGGCAACTATGGCTACACCTTC. This translates into CASSSHGTGNYGYTF.

This chain connects TRBV10-3 to TRBJ1-2; D is uncertain. Trimming removed 3 bases at V and 5 bases at J, with 7 bases between. Germline V gene data show CDR1 as ENHRY and CDR2 as SYGVKD. CDR3 size: 12 residues. The chain's CDR3 is CAISDIRYGYTF. In nucleotides, the CDR3 is TGTGCCATCAGTGATATCCGTTATGGCTACACCTTC.

CDR3 sequence reads: CASRWRTGSYNEQFF. CDR3 DNA: TGTGCCAGCCGCTGGAGGACAGGGAGCTACAATGAGCAGTTCTTC. The rearrangement links TRBV6-6 to TRBJ2-1; 8 bases are shared with TRBD1. Germline CDR1 reads MNHNY; CDR2 reads SVGAGI (reference sequence). This CDR3 has 15 amino acids. Unmatched junction bases numbered 9, after V lost 8 bases and J lost 3 bases.

This chain connects TRBV9 to TRBJ2-1, with D possibly matching TRBD1 (5 bases). CDR1 and CDR2 (germline): SGDLS, YYNGEE. V lost 0 bases, J lost 0 bases, and 25 bases lay in between. CDR3 size: 21 residues. CDR3 loop: CASSVEGEGATLPSSYNEQFF. The CDR3 DNA is TGTGCCAGCAGCGTAGAGGGTGAAGGGGCCACCCTACCTAGCTCCTACAATGAGCAGTTCTTC.

The chain combines TRBV7-9 with TRBJ2-1; weak D call: TRBD1 (5 bases). Germline loops: CDR1 SEHNR, CDR2 FQNEAQ (reference sequence). The CDR3 loop spans 15 amino acids. With 4 bases removed from V and 1 base from J, the gap between germline ends came to 11 bases. The CDR3 DNA reads TGTGCCAGCAGCTCACCCAGGGATTCCTACAATGAGCAGTTCTTC. Translated, it gives CASSSPRDSYNEQFF.

This sequence joins TRBV6-5 and TRBJ2-1; D remains unclear. V was clipped by 7 bases and J by 9 bases, with 10 bases between them. CDR3 length: 11 amino acids. CDR1 is MNHEY, CDR2 SVGAGI, per germline. The CDR3 sequence: CASKNSAEQFF. In DNA, the CDR3 is TGTGCCAGCAAAAACTCCGCTGAGCAGTTCTTC.

CDR3 coding DNA: TGTGCCAGCTCACGCGGTGGGGCATATAGCTACAATGAGCAGTTCTTC. This gives the protein CASSRGGAYSYNEQFF. The chain recombines TRBV18 with TRBJ2-1; possible D gene TRBD1, 5 bases. The CDR3 consists of 16 residues. CDR1 KGHSH and CDR2 LQKENI come from the germline V gene. V shed 4 bases and J shed 3 bases, with 16 bases lying between them.

The gene calls are TRBV5-1 and TRBJ2-2; a weak D match, TRBD1 (6 bases). CDR3 length: 13 amino acids. Trimming stripped 3 bases from V and 6 bases from J, with 9 bases between. Germline V gives CDR1 SGHRS, CDR2 YFSETQ. The CDR3 here is CASSSQGPGELFF. The CDR3 bases are TGCGCCAGCAGCTCACAGGGTCCCGGGGAGCTGTTTTTT.

The rearrangement uses TRBV4-1 and TRBJ2-1, with TRBD2 as a possible D gene (5 bases). Germline CDR1 MGHRA, CDR2 YSYEKL. The CDR3 length is 17 residues. V was pared by 4 bases and J by 6 bases, with 22 bases between. CDR3 nucleotides: TGCGCCAGCAGCCGCGGACTTTCAGGAGTGGTAGGCAATGAGCAGTTCTTC. This translates into CASSRGLSGVVGNEQFF.

The chain has TRBV9 and TRBJ2-5; a weak D match, TRBD1 (5 bases). Trimming removed 4 bases from V and 5 bases from J, with 15 bases in between. Per germline, CDR1 SGDLS and CDR2 YYNGEE. This CDR3 comprises 14 residues. In DNA form, the CDR3 reads TGTGCCAGCAGCCCAGGGCGTGGTGATGAGACCCAGTACTTC. Amino acids: CASSPGRGDETQYF.

The chain combines TRBV4-2 with TRBJ2-2; TRBD1 agrees at 9 bases. Looked up from germline, CDR1 is LGHNA and CDR2 is YNFKEQ. This CDR3 is built from 15 residues. Unmatched junction bases numbered 4, after V lost 1 base and J lost 7 bases. The CDR3 loop is CASSQGDRDDGELFF. The CDR3 DNA is TGTGCCAGCAGCCAAGGGGACAGGGACGACGGGGAGCTGTTTTTT.